This TCR beta chain was retrieved from a study of radiotherapy plus CTLA-4 blockade in lung cancer. Study-level results: Clones of tumor-derived TCRs expanded in blood after radiotherapy plus ipilimumab.

The method was immunoSEQ multiplex PCR; TCRdb's version includes in-frame clones alone and lacks a portion of them. Of about 38,000 clones listed, about 70% are singletons. Worth noting for this clone: Its antigen remains unknown.

The V gene's germline CDR1 is SGHRS and CDR2 YFSETQ. V lost 1 base, J lost 2 bases, and 13 bases stayed unmatched. This CDR3 region has 18 residues. The genes are TRBV5-1 and TRBJ2-3; 7 bases match TRBD2. This TCR derives from a human donor with non-small cell lung cancer who had stable disease on radiotherapy plus ipilimumab. The sequencing used peripheral blood, collected from a patient treated with radiotherapy plus ipilimumab. CDR3 in DNA: TGCGCCAGCAGCTTGAACGGGGGGATAGCGGACCTCACAGATACGCAGTATTTT. Protein product: CASSLNGGIADLTDTQYF.